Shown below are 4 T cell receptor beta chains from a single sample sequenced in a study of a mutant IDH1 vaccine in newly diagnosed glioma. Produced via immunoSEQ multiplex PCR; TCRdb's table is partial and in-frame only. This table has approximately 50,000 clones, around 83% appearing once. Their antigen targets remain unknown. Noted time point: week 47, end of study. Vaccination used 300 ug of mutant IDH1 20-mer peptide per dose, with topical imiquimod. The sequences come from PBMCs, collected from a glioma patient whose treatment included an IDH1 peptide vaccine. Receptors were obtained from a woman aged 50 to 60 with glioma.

CDR3 amino acids: CASGSGANVLTF. The CDR3 coding sequence is TGTGCCAGCGGGTCTGGGGCCAACGTCCTGACTTTC. The V gene is TRBV27, the J gene TRBJ2-6; D not resolved. Germline CDR1 and CDR2: MNHEY and SMNVEV (reference sequence). Trimming took off 8 bases at V and 1 base at J, with 3 bases between the two ends. The CDR3 runs 12 residues.

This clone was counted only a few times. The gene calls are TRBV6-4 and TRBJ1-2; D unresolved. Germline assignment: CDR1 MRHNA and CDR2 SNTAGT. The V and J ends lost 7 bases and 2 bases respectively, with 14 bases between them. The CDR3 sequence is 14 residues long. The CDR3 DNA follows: TGTGCCAGCACACAAGAGGCCGGCAACTATGGCTACACCTTC. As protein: CASTQEAGNYGYTF.

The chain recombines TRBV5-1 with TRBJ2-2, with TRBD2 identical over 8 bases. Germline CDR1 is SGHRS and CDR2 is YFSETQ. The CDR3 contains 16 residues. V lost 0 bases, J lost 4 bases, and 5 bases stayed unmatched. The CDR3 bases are TGCGCCAGCAGCTTGGCCGGGGGGGCCGGCACCGGGGAGCTGTTTTTT. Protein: CASSLAGGAGTGELFF. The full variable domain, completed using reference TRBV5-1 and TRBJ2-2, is KAGVTQTPRYLIKTRGQQVTLSCSPISGHRSVSWYQQTPGQGLQFLFEYFSETQRNKGNFPGRFSGRQFSNSRSEMNVSTLELGDSALYLCASSLAGGAGTGELFFGEGSRLTVL.

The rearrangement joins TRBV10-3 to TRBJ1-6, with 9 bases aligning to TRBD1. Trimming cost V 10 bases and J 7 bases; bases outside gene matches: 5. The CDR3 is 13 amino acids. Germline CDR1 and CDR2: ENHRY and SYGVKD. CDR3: CATWDRDNSPLHF. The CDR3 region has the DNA TGTGCCACTTGGGACAGGGACAATTCACCCCTCCACTTT.